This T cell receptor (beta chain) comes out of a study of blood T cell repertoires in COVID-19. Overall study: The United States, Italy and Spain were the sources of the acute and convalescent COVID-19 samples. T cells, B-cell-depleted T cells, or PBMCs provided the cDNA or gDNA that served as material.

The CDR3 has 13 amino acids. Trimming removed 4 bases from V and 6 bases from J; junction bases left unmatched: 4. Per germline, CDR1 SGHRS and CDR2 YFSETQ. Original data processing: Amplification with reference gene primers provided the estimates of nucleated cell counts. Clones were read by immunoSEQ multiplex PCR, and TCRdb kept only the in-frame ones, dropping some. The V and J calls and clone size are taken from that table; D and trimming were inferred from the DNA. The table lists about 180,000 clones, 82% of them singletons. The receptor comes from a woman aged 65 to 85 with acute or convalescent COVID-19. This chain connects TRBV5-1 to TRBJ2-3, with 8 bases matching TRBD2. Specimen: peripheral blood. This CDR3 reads CASSSGSVDTQYF. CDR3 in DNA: TGCGCCAGCAGCAGCGGGAGCGTGGATACGCAGTATTTT.